Listed here are 2 T cell receptor beta chains from one sample, sequenced in a study of patients and donors after allogeneic stem cell transplantation. Each CDR3 protein is one row after TCRdb ran MiXCR on the RT-PCR reads. The sample yields approximately 160,000 distinct CDR3 sequences, around 30% seen once. The material sequenced was blood, either unsorted or a sorted T cell fraction (not recorded which). The receptors shown here come from a human donor who was either an allogeneic HSCT recipient or a stem cell or donor lymphocyte infusion donor (not recorded which). It is not recorded whose cells these are; they may come from a transplant donor.

The V and J genes are TRBV19 and TRBJ2-2; perhaps TRBD1 as D (6 bases). The CDR3 has 14 residues. Trimming pared 7 bases from V and 5 bases from J, leaving 14 bases between. Germline lookup yields CDR1 LNHDA and CDR2 SQIVND (reference sequence). Written as DNA, the CDR3 is TGTGCCAGTATCACAGGGACGTGGACCGGGGAGCTGTTTTTT. Translation gives CASITGTWTGELFF.

This clonotype was counted between two and nine times. The V gene is TRBV20-1, the J gene TRBJ1-2, with D maybe TRBD1 (5 bases). Germline V gives CDR1 DFQATT, CDR2 SNEGSKA (reference sequence). V gave up 8 bases and J gave up 0 bases, with 16 bases separating them. This CDR3 comprises 14 residues. CDR3 sequence reads: CSLIPDSPNYGYTF. CDR3 in DNA: TGCAGTCTGATACCAGACAGTCCTAACTATGGCTACACCTTC.